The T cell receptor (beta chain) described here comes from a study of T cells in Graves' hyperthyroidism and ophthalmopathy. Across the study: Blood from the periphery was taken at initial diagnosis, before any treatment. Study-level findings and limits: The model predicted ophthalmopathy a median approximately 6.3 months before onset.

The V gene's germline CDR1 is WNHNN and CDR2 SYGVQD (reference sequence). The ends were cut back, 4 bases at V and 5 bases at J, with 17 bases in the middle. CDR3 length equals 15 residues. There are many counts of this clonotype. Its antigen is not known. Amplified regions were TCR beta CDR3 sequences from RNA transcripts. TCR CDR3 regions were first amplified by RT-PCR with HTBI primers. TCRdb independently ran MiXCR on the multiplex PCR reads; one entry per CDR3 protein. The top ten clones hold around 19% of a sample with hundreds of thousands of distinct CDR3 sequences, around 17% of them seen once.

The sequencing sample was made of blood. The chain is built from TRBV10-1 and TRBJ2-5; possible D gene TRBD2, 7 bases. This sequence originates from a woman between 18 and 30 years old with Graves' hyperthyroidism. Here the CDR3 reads CASSAETGGGETQYF. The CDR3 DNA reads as TGCGCCAGCAGTGCCGAGACAGGCGGGGGTGAGACCCAGTACTTC.